The rows below give T cell receptor beta chains drawn from one sample of a study of shared clonotypes between healthy human individuals. Sequencing used immunoSEQ multiplex PCR; TCRdb keeps in-frame clones, though not all of them. The sample records more than 2,000,000 clones, 90% to 95% being singletons. Sequenced input: naive CD4+ T cells from PBMCs. The receptor set was obtained from a man in his late teens or twenties in good health. Some clones in this sample may be carry-over from other donors' samples. Both conserved end residues are part of each CDR3. The order of the fields is V gene, J gene, clone size, D gene, CDR3 protein, CDR3 DNA. The D gene is left open where the match is weak. Some rows have no size entry. The others give once, few or many, or a class for an expanded clone.

TRBV5-1	TRBJ1-1	-	-	CASSLGILGPNTEAFF	TGCGCCAGCAGCTTGGGCATTTTAGGACCGAACACTGAAGCTTTCTTT
TRBV28	TRBJ1-1	once	-	CASSRPREGLSFF	TGTGCCAGCAGTCGACCCAGGGAGGGTCTGTCTTTCTTT
TRBV6-1	TRBJ2-7	-	-	CASTQGPSYEQYF	TGTGCCAGCACTCAGGGGCCTTCCTACGAGCAGTACTTC
TRBV5-4	TRBJ2-7	-	-	CASSRGGEQYF	TGTGCCAGCAGCAGGGGTGGGGAGCAGTACTTC
TRBV6-5	TRBJ2-7	-	-	CASSLRRGPYEQYF	TGTGCCAGCAGCCTCAGGAGGGGGCCCTACGAGCAGTACTTC
TRBV6-1	TRBJ2-1	-	-	CASSAGLAAYNEQFF	TGTGCCAGCAGCGCCGGCCTGGCAGCTTACAATGAGCAGTTCTTC
TRBV7-2	TRBJ2-1	-	TRBD2	CASSSSGRVFMDEQFF	TGTGCCAGCAGCTCTAGCGGGAGAGTGTTTATGGATGAGCAGTTCTTC
TRBV9	TRBJ2-1	-	-	CASSETTRDNEQFF	TGTGCCAGCAGCGAGACTACGAGGGACAATGAGCAGTTCTTC
TRBV28	TRBJ2-2	-	TRBD1	CASSRRDRGGTGELFF	TGTGCCAGCAGTAGGCGGGACAGGGGAGGCACCGGGGAGCTGTTTTTT
TRBV7-7	TRBJ2-3	-	-	CASSLAQPRTGISPDTQYF	TGTGCCAGCAGCTTAGCACAGCCGAGAACAGGGATAAGCCCAGATACGCAGTATTTT
TRBV18	TRBJ2-7	-	TRBD1	CASSLGQGLYEQYF	TGTGCCAGCTCACTGGGACAGGGTTTATACGAGCAGTACTTC
TRBV4-1	TRBJ2-7	-	-	CASSQELGGEQYF	TGCGCCAGCAGCCAAGAGTTAGGGGGCGAGCAGTACTTC
TRBV2	TRBJ2-7	-	TRBD1	CASVVRQGAPEQYF	TGTGCCAGTGTAGTCCGGCAGGGGGCCCCCGAGCAGTACTTC
TRBV5-5	TRBJ2-4	-	-	CASSLAQGTGAKNIQYF	TGTGCCAGCAGCTTGGCGCAGGGGACGGGGGCCAAAAACATTCAGTACTTC
TRBV28	TRBJ1-2	-	TRBD1	CASSSPRTGGGNGYTF	TGTGCCAGCAGTTCTCCCCGTACAGGGGGCGGAAATGGCTACACCTTC
TRBV5-1	TRBJ2-5	-	TRBD1	CASSSTRGSETQYF	TGCGCCAGCAGCTCGACCAGGGGGTCAGAGACCCAGTACTTC
TRBV7-8	TRBJ2-1	-	-	CASSVITRGPYNEQFF	TGTGCCAGCAGCGTCATAACTAGAGGCCCCTACAATGAGCAGTTCTTC